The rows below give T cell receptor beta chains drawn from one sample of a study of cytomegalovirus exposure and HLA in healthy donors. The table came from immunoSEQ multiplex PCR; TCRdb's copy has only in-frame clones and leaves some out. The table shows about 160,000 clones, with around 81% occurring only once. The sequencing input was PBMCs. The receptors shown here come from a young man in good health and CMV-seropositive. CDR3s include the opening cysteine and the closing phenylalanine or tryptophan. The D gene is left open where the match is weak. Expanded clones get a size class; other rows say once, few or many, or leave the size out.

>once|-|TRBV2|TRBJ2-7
CASIVGAGRSYEQYF
TGTGCCAGCATAGTGGGGGCAGGAAGGTCCTACGAGCAGTACTTC
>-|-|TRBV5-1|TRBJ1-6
CASSLPTAQNSPLHF
TGCGCCAGCAGCCTCCCGACAGCCCAAAATTCACCCCTCCACTTT
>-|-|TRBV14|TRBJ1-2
CASSPPGGETNYGYTF
TGTGCCAGCAGCCCCCCGGGGGGGGAAACTAACTATGGCTACACCTTC
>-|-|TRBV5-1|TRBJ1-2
CASSLATGYGDHGYTF
TGCGCCAGCAGCTTGGCAACAGGGTATGGTGACCATGGCTACACCTTC
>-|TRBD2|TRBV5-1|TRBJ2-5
CASSFSGGEQETQYF
TGCGCCAGCAGCTTTAGCGGGGGGGAACAAGAGACCCAGTACTTC
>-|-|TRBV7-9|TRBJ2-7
CASSQQQGSYEQYF
TGTGCCAGCAGCCAGCAACAGGGCTCCTACGAGCAGTACTTC
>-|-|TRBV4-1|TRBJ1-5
CASSPGEINQPQHF
TGCGCCAGCAGCCCCGGGGAGATCAATCAGCCCCAGCATTTT
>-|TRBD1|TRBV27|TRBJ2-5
CASSFTGAQETQYF
TGTGCCAGCAGTTTCACAGGGGCGCAAGAGACCCAGTACTTC
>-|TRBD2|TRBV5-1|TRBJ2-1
CASSYGTSGGGYNEQFF
TGCGCCAGCAGCTATGGGACTAGCGGGGGGGGTTACAATGAGCAGTTCTTC
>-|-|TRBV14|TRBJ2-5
CASSRDRKETQYF
TGTGCCAGCAGCCGAGACAGGAAAGAGACCCAGTACTTC
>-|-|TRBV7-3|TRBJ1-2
CASSLTGGDYGYTF
TGTGCCAGCAGCTTAACGGGGGGGGACTATGGCTACACCTTC
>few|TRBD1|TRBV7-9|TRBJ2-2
CASRPGQGPTGELFF
TGTGCCAGCAGACCGGGACAGGGCCCCACCGGGGAGCTGTTTTTT
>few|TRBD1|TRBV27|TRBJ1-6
CASSWDRTNNSPLHF
TGTGCCAGCAGTTGGGACAGGACTAATAATTCACCCCTCCACTTT
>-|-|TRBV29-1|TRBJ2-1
CSVDGERYNEQFF
TGCAGCGTTGATGGGGAGAGGTACAATGAGCAGTTCTTC
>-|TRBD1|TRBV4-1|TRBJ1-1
CASTPRDRSRNTEAFF
TGCGCCAGCACCCCCCGGGACAGGTCGAGGAACACTGAAGCTTTCTTT
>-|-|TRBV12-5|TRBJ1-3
CASGLGRPSSGNTIYF
TGTGCTAGTGGTTTGGGGAGGCCAAGCTCTGGAAACACCATATATTTT
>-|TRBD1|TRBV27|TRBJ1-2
CASSLRGRGRGYTF
TGTGCCAGCAGTCTCCGAGGCAGGGGGCGAGGCTACACCTTC
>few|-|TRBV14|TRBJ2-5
CASSPVTGQETQYF
TGTGCCAGCAGCCCCGTGACGGGGCAAGAGACCCAGTACTTC
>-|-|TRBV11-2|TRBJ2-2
CASSLRGGTGELFF
TGTGCCAGCAGCTTAAGGGGGGGCACCGGGGAGCTGTTTTTT
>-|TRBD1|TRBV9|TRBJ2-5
CASSSEGDSFQETQYF
TGTGCCAGCAGCTCAGAGGGGGACAGTTTCCAAGAGACCCAGTACTTC
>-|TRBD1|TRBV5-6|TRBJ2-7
CASSGLGTGGLDEQYF
TGTGCCAGCAGCGGACTGGGGACAGGGGGATTGGACGAGCAGTACTTC
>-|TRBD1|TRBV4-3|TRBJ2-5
CASSPLGQGRETQYF
TGCGCCAGCAGCCCCCTGGGACAGGGACGGGAGACCCAGTACTTC
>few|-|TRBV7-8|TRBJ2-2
CASSPARGELFF
TGTGCCAGCAGCCCTGCTAGGGGGGAGCTGTTTTTT